The 17 T cell receptor beta chains given below trace back to one sample, sequenced in a study of cytomegalovirus exposure and HLA in healthy donors. The assay was immunoSEQ multiplex PCR, and TCRdb's table has in-frame clones only and misses some. Here the sample spans under 110,000 clones, about nine tenths being singletons. The sequencing sample was made of PBMCs. These receptors were collected from a woman aged 18-29 years in good health and CMV-seropositive.

The chain uses TRBV7-9 and TRBJ2-3; perhaps TRBD1 as D (6 bases). V dropped 5 bases and J dropped 5 bases, with 8 bases sitting between them. The CDR3 consists of 12 residues. In germline, CDR1 is SEHNR, CDR2 FQNEAQ (reference sequence). The CDR3 here is CASSPQGDTQYF. The CDR3 DNA sequence: TGTGCCAGCAGCCCACAGGGAGATACGCAGTATTTT.

Here the CDR3 DNA reads TGTGCCAGCAGTCCTTGGACTAGCGGGGGCCAAACGGATACGCAGTATTTT. It specifies CASSPWTSGGQTDTQYF. The J gene is TRBJ2-3, the V gene TRBV28, with TRBD2 matching 13 bases. CDR3 length: 17 amino acids. V lost 5 bases to trimming and J lost 6 bases; unmatched junction nucleotides: 11. CDR1 is MDHEN and CDR2 is SYDVKM in the germline V gene.

The rearrangement links TRBV7-6 to TRBJ2-2; TRBD2 agrees at 9 bases. Trimming cost V 0 bases and J 1 base; bases outside gene matches: 0. CDR1 and CDR2 from the germline V gene are SGHVS and FNYEAQ. The CDR3 covers 16 residues. The CDR3 is CASSLAAGGNTGELFF. CDR3 in DNA: TGTGCCAGCAGCTTAGCAGCGGGGGGGAACACCGGGGAGCTGTTTTTT.

This clone came up a few times. Other DNA variants within this sample encode the same CDR3. This chain connects TRBV6-1 to TRBJ2-7; 9 bases are a match to TRBD1. Germline assignment: CDR1 MNHNS and CDR2 SASEGT. This CDR3 region has 15 residues. Germline trimming cut 1 base from V and 0 bases from J; bases unmatched to any gene: 1. For the CDR3, the DNA is TGTGCCAGCAGTGAAGAGACAGGGGGCTCCTACGAGCAGTACTTC. The encoded protein is CASSEETGGSYEQYF.

The genes are TRBV15 and TRBJ2-1; D perhaps matches TRBD2 (6 bases). Trimming removed 5 bases from V and 4 bases from J, with 12 bases in between. CDR3 length: 14 residues. Looked up from germline, CDR1 is LNHNV and CDR2 is YYDKDF (reference sequence). Written as DNA, the CDR3 is TGTGCCACCAGCGGCGGGGAGGCGTACAATGAGCAGTTCTTC. Translation gives CATSGGEAYNEQFF.

This clone has a single count. The chain carries TRBV28 and TRBJ1-6; possible D gene TRBD1, 5 bases. V lost 1 base, J lost 5 bases, and 15 bases lay in between. The CDR3 loop spans 17 amino acids. Germline loops: CDR1 MDHEN, CDR2 SYDVKM. The CDR3 region has the DNA TGTGCCAGCAGTTTATTCCGGTGGGGCGGGGATAATTCACCCCTCCACTTT. It is translated as CASSLFRWGGDNSPLHF.

The J gene is TRBJ2-3, the V gene TRBV5-1; D is ambiguous. Germline V gene sequence: CDR1 SGHRS, CDR2 YFSETQ. The germline V and J ends were trimmed by 4 bases and 0 bases, with 3 bases remaining between them. The CDR3 is made up of 12 amino acids. CDR3 sequence reads: CASSQSTDTQYF. The CDR3, as DNA: TGCGCCAGCAGCCAGAGCACAGATACGCAGTATTTT. The full variable domain, completed using reference TRBV5-1 and TRBJ2-3, is KAGVTQTPRYLIKTRGQQVTLSCSPISGHRSVSWYQQTPGQGLQFLFEYFSETQRNKGNFPGRFSGRQFSNSRSEMNVSTLELGDSALYLCASSQSTDTQYFGPGTRLTVL.

This clone appeared a single time. This chain joins TRBV14 and TRBJ2-7; 7 nucleotides agree with TRBD1. The trim removed 4 bases at V and 4 bases at J, leaving 7 bases unmatched. The CDR3 runs to 14 residues. CDR1 is SGHDN, CDR2 FVKESK, per germline. The CDR3 region is CASSRTGRSYEQYF. As DNA, the CDR3 is TGTGCCAGCAGCCGGACAGGACGCTCTTACGAGCAGTACTTC.

V and J are TRBV4-1 and TRBJ1-1; D gene ambiguous. The CDR3 extends over 16 amino acids. Germline V gives CDR1 MGHRA, CDR2 YSYEKL. The ends were cut back, 1 base at V and 4 bases at J, with 16 bases in the middle. CDR3 in amino acids: CASSQGGGPSPTEAFF. In nucleotides, the CDR3 is TGCGCCAGCAGCCAAGGGGGAGGGCCCTCTCCCACTGAAGCTTTCTTT.

The V gene is TRBV29-1, the J gene TRBJ1-1; the D is unclear. The CDR3 covers 11 residues. With 7 bases removed from V and 2 bases from J, the gap between germline ends came to 8 bases. Germline V lookup: CDR1 SQVTM, CDR2 ANQGSEA. Here the CDR3 DNA reads TGCAGCGCCTCCGTTAACACTGAAGCTTTCTTT. Its protein product is CSASVNTEAFF.

This chain joins TRBV28 and TRBJ2-3, with 7 bases fitting TRBD2. Unmatched junction bases numbered 2, after V lost 6 bases and J lost 2 bases. The CDR3 extends over 13 amino acids. The germline CDR1 and CDR2 sequences are MDHEN and SYDVKM. The CDR3 sequence is CASSGGTTDTQYF. DNA of the CDR3: TGTGCCAGCAGCGGGGGGACCACAGATACGCAGTATTTT.

The chain links TRBV25-1 to TRBJ2-5; maybe TRBD2 (7 bases). V shed 5 bases and J shed 5 bases, with 15 bases lying between them. From germline, CDR1 is MGHDK and CDR2 SYGVNS. CDR3 length: 14 amino acids. CDR3 region: CASSLRGGEETQYF. Here the CDR3 DNA reads TGTGCCAGCAGTTTAAGGGGGGGGGAGGAGACCCAGTACTTC.

The V call is TRBV5-5, the J call TRBJ2-3; 15 nucleotides line up with TRBD2. This CDR3 is 18 amino acids long. Germline values: CDR1 SGHKS, CDR2 YYEKEE (reference sequence). V shed 0 bases and J 6 bases; nucleotides not matched to a gene: 8. CDR3 sequence: CASSLDRGLAGGWDTQYF. The CDR3 nucleotides are TGTGCCAGCAGCTTGGACCGGGGACTAGCGGGGGGTTGGGATACGCAGTATTTT.

The V and J genes are TRBV27 and TRBJ1-1, with D possibly TRBD1 on 5 matching bases. The V gene lost 8 bases and the J gene lost 3 bases, with 13 bases spanning the gap. The germline CDR1 and CDR2 sequences are MNHEY and SMNVEV (reference sequence). This CDR3 is 13 amino acids long. Here the CDR3 DNA reads TGTGCCAGCCCCTGCCGGGGGGACACTGAAGCTTTCTTT. This encodes CASPCRGDTEAFF.

V is TRBV5-1 and J is TRBJ2-3, with D perhaps matching TRBD1 (6 bases). Germline loops: CDR1 SGHRS, CDR2 YFSETQ. CDR3 length: 14 amino acids. V dropped 4 bases and J dropped 1 base, with 10 bases sitting between them. CDR3 protein: CASSTRGGTDTQYF. CDR3 in DNA: TGCGCCAGCAGCACCAGGGGCGGCACAGATACGCAGTATTTT.

The rearrangement uses TRBV13 and TRBJ2-6; D unclear. The V gene's germline CDR1 is PRHDT and CDR2 FYEKMQ (reference sequence). The CDR3 length is 17 residues. V dropped 3 bases and J dropped 1 base, with 13 bases sitting between them. The CDR3 DNA reads TGTGCCAGCAGCTTTTACCGTGATACTTCTGGGGCCAACGTCCTGACTTTC. Translated, it gives CASSFYRDTSGANVLTF.

The rearrangement joins TRBV28 to TRBJ2-4; D perhaps matches TRBD2 (6 bases). Trimming pared 7 bases from V and 3 bases from J, leaving 19 bases between. The germline gives CDR1 MDHEN, CDR2 SYDVKM. The CDR3 runs to 16 residues. In DNA, the CDR3 is TGTGCCAGCACCGCTCTGACGTGGGGAGGCAAAAACATTCAGTACTTC. Protein sequence: CASTALTWGGKNIQYF.